Following are 30 T cell receptor beta chains from one sample sequenced in a study of blood T cell repertoires in COVID-19. The assay was immunoSEQ multiplex PCR, and TCRdb's table has in-frame clones only and misses some. The profile covers roughly 150,000 clones, with roughly 80% appearing a single time and approximately 13% taken by the ten largest. The sequencing sample was made of peripheral blood. These receptors were obtained from a woman of 80 years or more with acute or convalescent COVID-19.

This chain connects TRBV7-2 to TRBJ2-7; a possible D gene is TRBD2 (5 bases). V lost 2 bases and J lost 7, with 12 bases in between. Germline loops: CDR1 SGHTA, CDR2 FQGNSA. The CDR3 contains 13 residues. The CDR3 region is CASSLREKGEQYF. The CDR3 nucleotides are TGTGCCAGCAGCTTAAGGGAGAAAGGGGAGCAGTACTTC.

The chain couples TRBV14 to TRBJ1-2; D not certain. V was trimmed by 0 bases and J by 8 bases, leaving 13 bases between them. The CDR3 sequence is 14 residues long. CDR1 SGHDN and CDR2 FVKESK come from the germline V gene. The DNA of the CDR3 is TGTGCCAGCAGCCAAGATTGGGTAGTCGGGGGCTACACCTTC. Translating gives CASSQDWVVGGYTF.

The CDR3 coding sequence is TGTGCCAGCAGCCAAGATCAGGGGACAGGACGAATTCAGTACTTC. It translates to CASSQDQGTGRIQYF. This chain connects TRBV4-2 to TRBJ2-4, with 8 nucleotides matching TRBD1. The CDR3 covers 15 residues. Trimming took 0 bases from V and 10 from J; bases not matched to a gene: 8. Germline V gene lookup returns CDR1 LGHNA and CDR2 YNFKEQ.

V and J are TRBV28 and TRBJ1-5, with TRBD1 matching 7 bases. Germline values: CDR1 MDHEN, CDR2 SYDVKM. V gave up 3 bases and J gave up 4 bases; unmatched junction bases: 3. The CDR3 consists of 14 residues. CDR3 sequence: CASSLTGWNQPQHF. The CDR3 nucleotides read TGTGCCAGCAGTTTGACAGGGTGGAATCAGCCCCAGCATTTT.

A single count supports this clone. The DNA for the CDR3 is TGTGCCAGTAGTTCTGGAGAGGGACAGGACCTCTACGAGCAGTACTTC. This gives the protein CASSSGEGQDLYEQYF. The rearrangement links TRBV19 to TRBJ2-7; 8 nucleotides match TRBD1. Germline CDR1 reads LNHDA; CDR2 reads SQIVND (reference sequence). The trim removed 5 bases at V and 3 bases at J, leaving 12 bases unmatched. This CDR3 is built from 16 residues.

This chain joins TRBV10-2 and TRBJ2-5; 12 bases line up with TRBD2. Per the germline V gene, CDR1 is WSHSY and CDR2 is SAAADI. This CDR3 region has 21 residues. The V segment lost 8 bases and the J segment 1 base; nucleotides outside the gene matches: 23. The CDR3 loop is CASGHRRLAGEWGRSQETQYF. The CDR3 DNA sequence: TGCGCCAGCGGCCATCGTCGACTAGCGGGAGAATGGGGTCGTTCCCAAGAGACCCAGTACTTC.

This clone was observed a handful of times. The genes are TRBV2 and TRBJ2-5; 11 nucleotides align to TRBD2. V lost 6 bases and J lost 2; bases outside the gene matches: 5. From germline, CDR1 is SNHLY and CDR2 FYNNEI. This CDR3 is built from 15 residues. As DNA, the CDR3 is TGTGCCAGCAGACACTTAGCGGGAGGGCAAGAGACCCAGTACTTC. The encoded protein is CASRHLAGGQETQYF.

The CDR3 reads CASRRVGAMGYGYTF. The CDR3 DNA reads TGTGCCAGCAGACGCGTGGGGGCGATGGGCTATGGCTACACCTTC. This chain connects TRBV6-5 to TRBJ1-2; a weak D match, TRBD1 (6 bases). Trimming removed 6 bases from V and 4 bases from J, with 18 bases in between. The germline gives CDR1 MNHEY, CDR2 SVGAGI. CDR3 size: 15 residues.

The gene calls are TRBV7-8 and TRBJ1-5; 7 bases are shared with TRBD1. This CDR3 spans 14 amino acids. V was pared by 5 bases and J by 2 bases, with 3 bases of the junction left unmatched. Germline-derived CDR1 and CDR2 are SGHVS and FQNEAQ. DNA for the CDR3: TGTGCCAGCAGCCGTCAGGGGGGCAATCAGCCCCAGCATTTT. Protein sequence: CASSRQGGNQPQHF.

The chain is built from TRBV7-3 and TRBJ2-5, with a tentative D call TRBD2 (6 bases). Per the germline V gene, CDR1 is SGHTA and CDR2 is FQGTGA. The germline V and J ends were trimmed by 4 bases and 5 bases, with 17 bases remaining between them. The CDR3 covers 15 residues. In nucleotides, the CDR3 is TGTGCCAGCAGCTCTGGGCCCACCCGGGGGGAGACCCAGTACTTC. Amino acid sequence: CASSSGPTRGETQYF.

The chain links TRBV6-5 to TRBJ1-1; no clear D. The V end was cut by 6 bases, the J end by 1 base, with 15 bases between. Germline CDR1 and CDR2: MNHEY and SVGAGI. The CDR3 contains 15 residues. This CDR3 reads CASRPETWANTEAFF. CDR3 nucleotide sequence: TGTGCCAGCAGGCCCGAAACCTGGGCGAACACTGAAGCTTTCTTT.

V and J are TRBV19 and TRBJ1-4; tentatively, D is TRBD1 (5 bases). The ends were cut back, 5 bases at V and 6 bases at J, with 16 bases in the middle. CDR3 length equals 15 residues. Germline assignment: CDR1 LNHDA and CDR2 SQIVND (reference sequence). The CDR3 sequence: CASSVDSRAYEKLFF. CDR3 DNA sequence: TGTGCCAGTAGTGTTGACAGTCGGGCATATGAAAAACTGTTTTTT. The complete variable domain, with remaining parts taken from reference TRBV19 and TRBJ1-4, reads DGGITQSPKYLFRKEGQNVTLSCEQNLNHDAMYWYRQDPGQGLRLIYYSQIVNDFQKGDIAEGYSVSREKKESFPLTVTSAQKNPTAFYLCASSVDSRAYEKLFFGSGTQLSVL.

The chain links TRBV18 to TRBJ2-7, with a tentative D call TRBD2 (7 bases). In germline, CDR1 is KGHSH, CDR2 LQKENI. Trimming took off 2 bases at V and 2 bases at J, with 13 bases between the two ends. This CDR3 has 15 residues. Here the CDR3 reads CASSPGRGVAYEQYF. The CDR3 DNA reads TGTGCCAGCTCACCAGGGAGGGGGGTGGCCTACGAGCAGTACTTC.

J is TRBJ1-1 and V is TRBV4-1; D unclear. The CDR3 length is 16 residues. CDR1 MGHRA and CDR2 YSYEKL come from the germline V gene. V gave up 0 bases and J gave up 0 bases, with 11 bases separating them. The CDR3 DNA sequence: TGCGCCAGCAGCCAAGAGGTGGGCCAGCTGAACACTGAAGCTTTCTTT. It encodes CASSQEVGQLNTEAFF.

The rearrangement uses TRBV19 and TRBJ1-2; 12 bases agree with TRBD1. Germline values: CDR1 LNHDA, CDR2 SQIVND (reference sequence). The CDR3 runs 22 residues. V lost 3 bases to trimming and J lost 3 bases; unmatched junction nucleotides: 23. CDR3 in DNA: TGTGCCAGTAGTATTATCCGGGCGGTGAGGCGGGACAGGGGGCGTTTCGACTATGGCTACACCTTC. Amino acid sequence: CASSIIRAVRRDRGRFDYGYTF.

The CDR3 spells CASSQRYYGYTF. DNA of the CDR3: TGTGCCAGCAGCCAACGGTACTATGGCTACACCTTC. V usage is TRBV3-1 (or the pseudogene TRBV3-2) and J usage is TRBJ1-2; D gene uncertain. Germline CDR1 reads LGHDT; CDR2 reads YNNKEL (reference sequence). This CDR3 is 12 amino acids long. V lost 2 bases to trimming and J lost 3 bases, with 4 bases between them.

The chain carries TRBV30 and TRBJ2-1; 7 nucleotides agree with TRBD1. V dropped 4 bases and J dropped 4; count of bases not matched to a gene: 10. The germline CDR1 and CDR2 sequences are GTSNPN and SVGIG (reference sequence). The CDR3 loop spans 15 amino acids. Here the CDR3 DNA reads TGTGCCTGGATGAGGCAGGGGGTTGTGTACAATGAGCAGTTCTTC. It codes for CAWMRQGVVYNEQFF. The whole variable domain, remainder taken from reference TRBV30 and TRBJ2-1, is SQTIHQWPATLVQPVGSPLSLECTVEGTSNPNLYWYRQAAGRGLQLLFYSVGIGQISSEVPQNLSASRPQDRQFILSSKKLLLSDSGFYLCAWMRQGVVYNEQFFGPGTRLTVL.

This sequence joins TRBV28 and TRBJ1-2; the D gene is possibly TRBD1 (5 bases). CDR1 and CDR2 (germline): MDHEN, SYDVKM. This CDR3 has 16 residues. The V gene lost 4 bases and the J gene lost 1 base, with 16 bases spanning the gap. CDR3 bases: TGTGCCAGCAGTTCCTGGGGCGCAGGCAATAACTATGGCTACACCTTC. As protein: CASSSWGAGNNYGYTF.

The chain has TRBV6-6 and TRBJ2-2; 10 nucleotides align to TRBD1. In germline, CDR1 is MNHNY, CDR2 SVGAGI (reference sequence). This CDR3 has 18 amino acids. The junction had 15 bases not matched to a gene; V was cut back by 5 bases and J by 6 bases. The CDR3: CASSHLLDRGYWSGELFF. In nucleotides, the CDR3 is TGTGCCAGCAGTCACCTCCTGGACAGGGGGTACTGGTCCGGGGAGCTGTTTTTT.

This chain connects TRBV5-1 to TRBJ2-2; D is perhaps TRBD2 (5 bases). Trimming removed 0 bases from V and 1 base from J, with 13 bases in between. Germline V gene lookup returns CDR1 SGHRS and CDR2 YFSETQ. This CDR3 contains 17 residues. For the CDR3, the DNA is TGCGCCAGCAGCTTGGGGGCTACTAGTGGGAACACCGGGGAGCTGTTTTTT. Protein: CASSLGATSGNTGELFF.

V usage is TRBV5-6 and J usage is TRBJ1-2; no clear D. Germline V CDR1 and CDR2: SGHDT, YYEEEE. The CDR3 consists of 16 residues. V gave up 0 bases and J gave up 1 base, with 13 bases separating them. The CDR3 region is CASSLVGRGINYGYTF. Written as DNA, the CDR3 is TGTGCCAGCAGCTTGGTAGGCCGCGGTATTAACTATGGCTACACCTTC.

As to this clone: At the DNA level, this CDR3 is encoded by other sequences in the same sample as well. This sequence joins TRBV7-8 and TRBJ1-5; 7 bases agree with TRBD1. The CDR3 consists of 15 residues. Germline V gene lookup returns CDR1 SGHVS and CDR2 FQNEAQ. Losses at the gene ends were 6 bases for V and 1 base for J; bases not matched to a gene: 6. The CDR3 region has the DNA TGTGCCAGCAGTCCCGGGACAGCGAGCAATCAGCCCCAGCATTTT. Amino acid sequence: CASSPGTASNQPQHF.

J is TRBJ2-6 and V is TRBV29-1; possibly TRBD1 for D (7 bases). The CDR3 spans 16 residues. The V end was cut by 7 bases, the J end by 2 bases, with 18 bases between. CDR1 SQVTM and CDR2 ANQGSEA come from the germline V gene. The CDR3 protein is CSASLQGRTGANVLTF. The CDR3 DNA reads TGCAGCGCTTCCCTACAGGGGAGGACTGGGGCCAACGTCCTGACTTTC.

The sample holds one count of this clone. This chain uses TRBV7-9 with TRBJ2-1, with 7 bases that match TRBD2. V was pared by 6 bases and J by 3 bases, with 2 bases of the junction left unmatched. The CDR3 extends over 13 amino acids. CDR1 is SEHNR, CDR2 FQNEAQ, per germline (reference sequence). The CDR3 spells CASRSGIYNEQFF. CDR3 bases: TGTGCCAGCAGGAGCGGGATCTACAATGAGCAGTTCTTC.

The count of this clone is one. The DNA for the CDR3 is TGCGCCAGCAGGGTCGGGACATCATACAATGAGCAGTTCTTC. Translation gives CASRVGTSYNEQFF. The chain carries TRBV5-1 and TRBJ2-1; D is perhaps TRBD1 (6 bases). Germline V CDR1 and CDR2: SGHRS, YFSETQ. The germline V and J ends were trimmed by 5 bases and 4 bases, with 13 bases remaining between them. CDR3 length: 14 residues.

This clone was recorded many times. V usage is TRBV4-1 and J usage is TRBJ2-7; TRBD2 agrees at 8 bases. Germline V gene sequence: CDR1 MGHRA, CDR2 YSYEKL. The CDR3 has 16 amino acids. The V segment lost 2 bases and the J segment 6 bases; nucleotides outside the gene matches: 12. CDR3 DNA sequence: TGCGCCAGCAGCCAATTTTCCAGCGGGGGATTTTCCGAGCAGTACTTC. Amino acids: CASSQFSSGGFSEQYF.

The count of this clone is one. The chain is built from TRBV5-1 and TRBJ1-1, with unresolved D. The CDR3 is 14 amino acids. The germline CDR1 and CDR2 sequences are SGHRS and YFSETQ. Trimming stripped 0 bases from V and 1 base from J, with 7 bases between. DNA for the CDR3: TGCGCCAGCAGCTTGGCCGGGGAGAACACTGAAGCTTTCTTT. Protein sequence: CASSLAGENTEAFF.

This chain links TRBV28 with TRBJ2-4, with a weak D call TRBD2 (7 bases). Germline assignment: CDR1 MDHEN and CDR2 SYDVKM. Trimming shortened V by 3 bases and J by 3 bases, and 12 bases separated the two germline ends. The CDR3 covers 15 residues. The CDR3 here is CASSLGGANKNIQYF. The DNA of the CDR3 is TGTGCCAGCAGTTTGGGGGGGGCCAACAAAAACATTCAGTACTTC.

The chain links TRBV10-2 to TRBJ2-3; 9 bases are shared with TRBD1. This CDR3 region has 16 residues. Trimming removed 6 bases from V and 2 bases from J; junction bases left unmatched: 9. Germline loops: CDR1 WSHSY, CDR2 SAAADI. For the CDR3, the DNA is TGCGCCAGCAGGAGGGGGGGACAGGGCTACACAGATACGCAGTATTTT. It is translated as CASRRGGQGYTDTQYF.

For this clone: A read error may account for a junction end that differs from germline. This CDR3 is also generated by other DNA sequences in the sample. The chain couples TRBV4-1 to TRBJ2-3, with 9 positions matching TRBD2. CDR1 and CDR2 (germline): MGHRA, YSYEKL. This CDR3 is built from 16 residues. CDR3: CASSQDWRGGLDTQYF. CDR3 nucleotides: TGCGCTAGCAGCCAAGATTGGCGGGGGGGCCTTGATACGCAGTATTTT.